This T cell receptor (beta chain) was recovered during a study of T-cell memory formation after mild COVID-19. Study details: Among the donors, TCR clusters were largely specific to each donor. Study conclusions and caveats: CD8+ contracting clones occupied EMRA, while CD4+ ones occupied mainly CM and EM. From day 15 to 85, contracting clones were balanced between CD4 and CD8, whereas later expanders leaned toward CD4+.

The CDR3 has 16 residues. The germline V gene encodes CDR1 KGHDR and CDR2 SFDVKD. The V segment lost 3 bases and the J segment 0 bases; nucleotides outside the gene matches: 4. This clonotype turned up a few times. Its antigen is currently unknown. Constant-segment-primed 5'RACE gave TCR alpha and TCR beta cDNA libraries with sample barcodes and UMIs. From the 5' RACE reads, TCRdb called clonotypes with MiXCR, one entry per CDR3 protein. In the table there are around 220,000 distinct CDR3 sequences, 16% of which are singletons. This clonotype originated in a man in his late teens or twenties who had mild COVID-19 (a few samples of this study predate the infection). Cell type and time point are not known. This chain links TRBV24-1 with TRBJ1-5, with 7 positions matching TRBD1. Input material: PBMCs or a T cell subset sorted from them (not recorded which). The CDR3 DNA sequence: TGTGCCACCAGTGATCATGGACAGGCTAGCAATCAGCCCCAGCATTTT. Translation: CATSDHGQASNQPQHF.